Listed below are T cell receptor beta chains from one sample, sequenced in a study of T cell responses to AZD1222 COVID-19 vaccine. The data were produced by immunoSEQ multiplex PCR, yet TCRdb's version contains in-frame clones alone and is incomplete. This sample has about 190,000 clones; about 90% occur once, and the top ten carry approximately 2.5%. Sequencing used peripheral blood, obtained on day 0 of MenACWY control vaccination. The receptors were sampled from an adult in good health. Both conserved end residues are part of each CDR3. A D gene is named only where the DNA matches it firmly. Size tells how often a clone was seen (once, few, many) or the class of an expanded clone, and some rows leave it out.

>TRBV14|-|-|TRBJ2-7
CASSRRDGPYEQYF
TGTGCCAGCAGCCGCCGGGACGGACCCTACGAGCAGTACTTC
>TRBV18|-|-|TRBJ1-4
CASSPPGIGEKLFF
TGTGCCAGCTCTCCTCCGGGGATCGGTGAAAAACTGTTTTTT
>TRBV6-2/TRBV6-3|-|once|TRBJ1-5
CASSYAEDLVGNQPQHF
TGTGCCAGCAGTTACGCGGAGGATCTTGTAGGCAATCAGCCCCAGCATTTT
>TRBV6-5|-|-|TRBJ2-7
CASTSLVLYEQYF
TGTGCCAGCACCTCTCTGGTCCTCTACGAGCAGTACTTC
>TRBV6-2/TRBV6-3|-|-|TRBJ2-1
CASSPPVGIGYNEQFF
TGTGCCAGCAGCCCCCCGGTTGGGATTGGGTACAATGAGCAGTTCTTC
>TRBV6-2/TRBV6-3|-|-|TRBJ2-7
CASTPTTTSPLETYF
TGTGCCAGCACCCCGACCACTACGAGCCCCTTAGAGACGTACTTC
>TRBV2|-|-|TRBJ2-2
CASRLRRFSRANTGELFF
TGTGCCAGCAGGCTTCGGAGATTTAGCAGGGCGAACACCGGGGAGCTGTTTTTT
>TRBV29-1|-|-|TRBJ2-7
CSAQDTGEQYF
TGCAGCGCCCAGGACACGGGGGAGCAGTACTTC
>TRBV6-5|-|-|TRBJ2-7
CASSSPWGDEQYF
TGTGCCAGCAGTTCTCCTTGGGGCGACGAGCAGTACTTC
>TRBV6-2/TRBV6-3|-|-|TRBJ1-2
CASSYKQDNYGYTF
TGTGCCAGCAGTTACAAACAGGACAACTATGGCTACACCTTC
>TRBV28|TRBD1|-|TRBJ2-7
CASSHARQGPLSEQYF
TGTGCCAGCAGTCACGCCCGACAGGGGCCCTTATCTGAGCAGTACTTC
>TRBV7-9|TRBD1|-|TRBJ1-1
CASTRGDRTEAFF
TGTGCCAGCACCCGCGGGGACAGGACTGAAGCTTTCTTT
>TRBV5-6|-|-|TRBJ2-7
CASSLGLTGASYEQYF
TGTGCCAGCAGCTTGGGGTTAACAGGAGCCTCCTACGAGCAGTACTTC
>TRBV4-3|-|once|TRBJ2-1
CASSPGRTSYNEQFF
TGCGCCAGCAGCCCCGGGCGGACCTCCTACAATGAGCAGTTCTTC
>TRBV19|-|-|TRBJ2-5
CASSPSGGGRETQYF
TGTGCCAGTAGTCCCTCTGGAGGGGGGCGAGAGACCCAGTACTTC
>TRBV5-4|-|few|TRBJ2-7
CASSLYGIDEQYF
TGTGCCAGCAGCTTATACGGGATCGACGAGCAGTACTTC
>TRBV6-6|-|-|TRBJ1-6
CASKADSPLHF
TGTGCCAGCAAGGCAGATTCACCCCTCCACTTT
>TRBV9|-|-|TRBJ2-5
CASSATAEETQYF
TGTGCCAGCAGCGCCACAGCGGAAGAGACCCAGTACTTC
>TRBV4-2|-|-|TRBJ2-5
CASSQGEMGEGGETQYF
TGTGCCAGCAGCCAAGGGGAAATGGGGGAAGGAGGAGAGACCCAGTACTTC
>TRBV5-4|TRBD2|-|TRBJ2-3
CASSPKAGTSRDTQYF
TGTGCCAGCAGCCCCAAGGCCGGGACTAGTCGGGATACGCAGTATTTT
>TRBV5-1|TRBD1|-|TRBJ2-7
CASRTGTGERAYEQYF
TGCGCCAGCAGAACCGGGACAGGGGAGCGGGCGTACGAGCAGTACTTC
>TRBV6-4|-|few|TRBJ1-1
CASSQGSGGEAFF
TGTGCCAGCAGTCAGGGAAGTGGAGGAGAAGCTTTCTTT
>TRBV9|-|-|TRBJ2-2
CASTGVLNTGELFF
TGTGCCAGCACCGGAGTACTGAACACCGGGGAGCTGTTTTTT
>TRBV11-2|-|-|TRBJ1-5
CASSFSSAGNQPQHF
TGTGCCAGCAGCTTTAGCAGCGCAGGCAATCAGCCCCAGCATTTT
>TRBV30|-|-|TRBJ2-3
CAWLPFGTDTQYF
TGTGCCTGGTTACCCTTCGGCACAGATACGCAGTATTTT
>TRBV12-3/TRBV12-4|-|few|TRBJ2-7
CASSLGGHYEQYF
TGTGCCAGCAGTTTGGGGGGGCACTACGAGCAGTACTTC
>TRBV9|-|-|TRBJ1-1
CASSVGDTLNTEAFF
TGTGCCAGCAGCGTAGGGGACACGCTGAACACTGAAGCTTTCTTT
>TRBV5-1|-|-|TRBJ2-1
CASSFLAGPRNEQFF
TGCGCCAGCAGCTTCTTAGCCGGGCCCCGCAATGAGCAGTTCTTC
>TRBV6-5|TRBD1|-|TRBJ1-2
CASTQGVRGTYGYTF
TGTGCCAGCACCCAAGGGGTCAGGGGGACTTATGGCTACACCTTC
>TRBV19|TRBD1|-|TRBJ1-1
CASRTGENTEAFF
TGTGCCAGTAGGACAGGGGAGAACACTGAAGCTTTCTTT
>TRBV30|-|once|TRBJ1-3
CAWSVLIQGSSGNTIYF
TGTGCCTGGAGTGTACTCATACAGGGTAGCTCTGGAAACACCATATATTTT
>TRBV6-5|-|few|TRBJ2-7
CASSYSLAESYEQYF
TGTGCCAGCAGTTACTCGTTAGCAGAATCCTACGAGCAGTACTTC
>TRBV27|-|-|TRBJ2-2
CASSFLRAMNTGELFF
TGTGCCAGCAGTTTCCTCAGGGCTATGAACACCGGGGAGCTGTTTTTT
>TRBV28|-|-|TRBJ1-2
CASSFRGAGYTF
TGTGCCAGCAGTTTTCGGGGGGCCGGCTACACCTTC
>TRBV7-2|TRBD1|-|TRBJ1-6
CASSGDRGRSPLHF
TGTGCCAGCAGCGGGGACAGGGGGCGTTCACCCCTCCACTTT
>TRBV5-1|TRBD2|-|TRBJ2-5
CASSLRGLAGETQYF
TGCGCCAGCAGCCTACGGGGACTAGCGGGAGAGACCCAGTACTTC
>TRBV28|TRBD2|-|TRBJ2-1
CASSLSSGSSYNEQFF
TGTGCCAGCAGTTTAAGTAGCGGGAGCTCCTACAATGAGCAGTTCTTC
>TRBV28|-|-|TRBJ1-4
CASSSPLGGGEEFF
TGTGCCAGCAGTTCCCCCCTGGGAGGAGGAGAGGAGTTTTTT
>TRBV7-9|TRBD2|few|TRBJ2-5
CASSLSAGEPETQYF
TGTGCCAGCAGCTTATCGGCGGGAGAGCCGGAGACCCAGTACTTC
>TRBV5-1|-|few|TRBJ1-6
CASSLEGARGSPLHF
TGCGCCAGCAGCTTGGAAGGCGCAAGGGGTTCACCCCTCCACTTT
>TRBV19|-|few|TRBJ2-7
CASTSGQPPYEQYF
-
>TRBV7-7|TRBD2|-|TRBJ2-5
CASSSLAQETQYF
TGTGCTAGCAGCTCACTAGCGCAAGAGACCCAGTACTTC
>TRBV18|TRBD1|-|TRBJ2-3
CASSRITGQGSDTQYF
TGTGCCAGCTCGCGGATAACAGGACAGGGTTCAGATACGCAGTATTTT
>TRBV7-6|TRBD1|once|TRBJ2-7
CASTSGTGTYEQYF
TGTGCCAGCACTTCCGGGACAGGGACATACGAGCAGTACTTC
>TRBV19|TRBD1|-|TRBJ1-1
CASSTIGTGNTEAFF
TGTGCCAGTAGTACCATAGGGACAGGGAACACTGAAGCTTTCTTT
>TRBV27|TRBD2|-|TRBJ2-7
CASSPGLAGGLNEQYF
TGTGCCAGCAGTCCGGGACTAGCGGGGGGTCTGAACGAGCAGTACTTC